A selection of T cell receptor beta chains follows, all from one sample in a study of shared clonotypes between healthy human individuals. The protocol was immunoSEQ multiplex PCR, while the TCRdb copy is restricted to in-frame clones and leaves out a portion. The sample includes approximately 2.3 million clones, over 90% seen only once; the top ten take 0.35% to 0.5%. Material for sequencing was naive CD4+ T cells from PBMCs. Receptor source: a man aged 18 to 29 in good health. Some clones in this sample may be carry-over from other donors' samples. Both conserved end residues are trimmed from each CDR3. D genes are given only for firm matches.

v_gene,d_gene,j_gene,CDR3aa
TRBV4-1,-,TRBJ2-2,ASSRARSTGELF
TRBV6-6,-,TRBJ2-7,ASRDAGGTSTYEQY
TRBV15,TRBD2,TRBJ2-7,ATSRGVASGSEQY
TRBV7-9,-,TRBJ2-1,ASSLGGYSYNEQF
TRBV18,TRBD1,TRBJ1-1,ASSLGGVTNTEAF
TRBV19,TRBD2,TRBJ2-6,ASSASGRGTNVLT
TRBV2,-,TRBJ1-5,ASSEGGNRQPQH
TRBV7-7,-,TRBJ2-5,ASSPDSQETQY
TRBV19,TRBD1,TRBJ1-2,ASSPSGQGIFDGYT
TRBV7-9,-,TRBJ1-1,ASSLAIEAF
TRBV7-9,TRBD2,TRBJ2-1,ASSQTSGKSNEQF
TRBV27,TRBD2,TRBJ2-2,ATLRLAGGNTGELF
TRBV28,TRBD2,TRBJ2-7,ASSLWTSASHEQY
TRBV9,TRBD2,TRBJ2-2,ASSVLAGGSTGELF
TRBV30,TRBD1,TRBJ2-7,AWSPWGTVSLYEQY
TRBV5-3,TRBD2,TRBJ2-2,ARSRASGRATGELF
TRBV28,TRBD1,TRBJ1-2,ASRDRGQLNYGYT
TRBV6-1,-,TRBJ1-4,ASGRTPGLNEKLF
TRBV4-1,-,TRBJ1-1,ASSQAGGEGMNTEAF
TRBV6-1,-,TRBJ1-1,ASSVTPRQSLNTEAF
TRBV7-2,-,TRBJ2-7,ASSPSVASYEQY
TRBV6-5,-,TRBJ2-2,ASSSLDSTGELF
TRBV5-1,-,TRBJ2-2,ASSLQGGMNTGELF
TRBV10-3,-,TRBJ1-2,AITVSESGRYGYT
TRBV5-1,-,TRBJ2-7,ASSLTGYYEQY
TRBV7-2,-,TRBJ2-1,ASSSPPGRTRLEQF
TRBV6-6,-,TRBJ1-5,ASFPSRVGDQPQH
TRBV27,-,TRBJ1-2,ASSFRQGSYGYT
TRBV18,TRBD1,TRBJ1-2,ASHPDGGGAVGYT
TRBV5-1,-,TRBJ2-7,ASSLVSTSYEQY
TRBV25-1,-,TRBJ2-7,ASSPRPPAPHEQY
TRBV6-5,-,TRBJ1-1,ASRGSQNLNTEAF
TRBV28,-,TRBJ1-2,ASTFPGAYEGRRGYGYT
TRBV27,-,TRBJ1-5,ASRNTGSVEPQH
TRBV11-2,-,TRBJ2-3,ASSLVPGQDTDTQY
TRBV28,-,TRBJ1-2,ASSPPGLYYGYT
TRBV19,-,TRBJ1-2,ASSIGVGHRVGYT
TRBV10-3,TRBD2,TRBJ2-2,AIGTSGRADGELF
TRBV10-3,TRBD2,TRBJ2-1,ATRLAPYNEQF
TRBV5-6,TRBD1,TRBJ2-5,ASSLTGVQETQY
TRBV18,-,TRBJ2-5,ASSPLQETQY
TRBV7-8,-,TRBJ2-1,ASSSRVLSYNEQF
TRBV11-2,-,TRBJ1-1,ASSLYLDTEAF
TRBV9,-,TRBJ2-5,ASSSDRGQETQY
TRBV5-1,-,TRBJ2-3,ASSPGTASGDTQY
TRBV14,-,TRBJ2-7,ASSQAGYTEQY
TRBV10-3,TRBD2,TRBJ2-7,AISETVGRERYEQY
TRBV18,-,TRBJ2-3,ASSTPTDTQY
TRBV30,TRBD1,TRBJ2-7,AWSVPEGTGSFLYEQY